Presented here are 30 T cell receptor beta chains from one specimen sequenced in a study of molecular identifiers for immune sequencing clone quantification. TCRdb re-derived calls from the PCR reads in MiXCR, one entry per CDR3 protein. Among about 640,000 distinct CDR3 sequences listed, 15% to 20% were seen once. What was sequenced was naive CD8+ T cells from blood, with Jurkat cell RNA spiked in. Subset reported: FACS-sorted CD8+CD4-CCR7+CD45RA+ naive T cells. The receptors were sampled from a human donor in good health. Some libraries in this study had Jurkat cell RNA spiked in.

This clonotype was seen at least ten times. The chain uses TRBV2 and TRBJ1-5; the D gene is possibly TRBD1 (6 bases). The CDR3 totals 15 residues. CDR1 is SNHLY and CDR2 is FYNNEI in the germline V gene. V lost 6 bases and J lost 7, with 19 bases in between. The CDR3 nucleotides are TGTGCCAGCAGAGTCGGGGGGGGCGCGAGCCAGCCCCAGCATTTT. Protein product: CASRVGGGASQPQHF. The entire variable domain, with the rest obtained from reference TRBV2 and TRBJ1-5, is as follows: EPEVTQTPSHQVTQMGQEVILRCVPISNHLYFYWYRQILGQKVEFLVSFYNNEISEKSEIFDDQFSVERPDGSNFTLKIRSTKLEDSAMYFCASRVGGGASQPQHFGDGTRLSIL.

This rearrangement joins TRBV6-2 or TRBV6-3 to TRBJ2-1, with 10 bases fitting TRBD2. Germline lookup yields CDR1 MNHEY and CDR2 SVGEGT. The CDR3 is made up of 16 amino acids. V lost 5 bases, J lost 8 bases, and 12 bases stayed unmatched. The CDR3: CASSLGLSGRADEQFF. In DNA, the CDR3 is TGTGCCAGCAGTCTCGGACTGAGCGGGAGGGCCGATGAGCAGTTCTTC.

This clonotype was observed many times. This chain connects TRBV7-2 to TRBJ2-3; 11 positions agree with TRBD1. V was pared by 3 bases and J by 5 bases, with 4 bases of the junction left unmatched. The CDR3 has 15 residues. Germline V gene lookup returns CDR1 SGHTA and CDR2 FQGNSA. The CDR3 coding sequence is TGTGCCAGCAGCTTTCGGACAGGGGGCGTAGATACGCAGTATTTT. This gives the protein CASSFRTGGVDTQYF.

This clonotype was recorded at least ten times. The gene calls are TRBV7-9 and TRBJ2-2, with 9 nucleotides matching TRBD1. The CDR3 contains 18 residues. The V segment lost 5 bases and the J segment 4 bases; nucleotides outside the gene matches: 14. Germline V gives CDR1 SEHNR, CDR2 FQNEAQ (reference sequence). CDR3 sequence: CASSRPGTGFGSTGELFF. As DNA, the CDR3 is TGTGCCAGCAGCCGTCCCGGGACAGGGTTTGGTAGCACCGGGGAGCTGTTTTTT.

This sequence joins TRBV12-3 or TRBV12-4 and TRBJ2-5; no clear D gene. The CDR3 extends over 16 amino acids. Trimming pared 2 bases from V and 2 bases from J, leaving 15 bases between. CDR3 loop: CASSLFDSYLQETQYF. The CDR3 DNA sequence: TGTGCCAGCAGTTTATTCGATAGTTATTTACAAGAGACCCAGTACTTC.

This clonotype was recorded many times. The chain is built from TRBV6-6 and TRBJ1-4; D gene ambiguous. The CDR3 consists of 15 residues. Germline values: CDR1 MNHNY, CDR2 SVGAGI (reference sequence). V gave up 3 bases and J gave up 0 bases, with 8 bases separating them. The CDR3 loop is CASSYSSATNEKLFF. The CDR3 DNA sequence: TGTGCCAGCAGTTATTCGTCAGCAACTAATGAAAAACTGTTTTTT.

As to this clonotype: Its ends do not fully match the called genes, so a read error is possible. The genes are TRBV5-6 and TRBJ1-5; TRBD1 matches at 7 bases. Per germline, CDR1 SGHDT and CDR2 YYEEEE. This CDR3 is 16 amino acids long. CDR3 protein: CASSPGQLYSNRPQHF. The CDR3 DNA reads as TGTGCCAGCAGCCCGGGACAGCTCTATAGCAATCGGCCCCAGCATTTT.

In its sample, this clonotype was seen a few times. Being one base from a much bigger clone, this may be a read error. The rearrangement joins TRBV19 to TRBJ2-3, with D maybe TRBD1 (6 bases). Germline V gene sequence: CDR1 LNHDA, CDR2 SQIVND (reference sequence). V was cut by 4 bases and J by 1 base, with 12 bases left in between. The CDR3 has 15 amino acids. The CDR3 is CASSTGDTGTDTQYF. CDR3 DNA: TGTGCCAGTAGTACCGGGGACACCGGCACAGATACGCAGTATTTT.

Ten or more counts support this clonotype. The rearrangement joins TRBV10-3 to TRBJ2-7; a possible D gene is TRBD1 (6 bases). V shed 2 bases and J shed 0 bases, with 8 bases lying between them. The V gene's germline CDR1 is ENHRY and CDR2 SYGVKD. This CDR3 is 14 amino acids long. As DNA, the CDR3 is TGTGCCATCAGTGAGCCGGACAGCTCCTACGAGCAGTACTTC. Translating it yields CAISEPDSSYEQYF.

This clonotype has ten or more counts. The gene calls are TRBV6-5 and TRBJ2-7; weak D call: TRBD1 (5 bases). The ends were cut back, 4 bases at V and 7 bases at J, with 20 bases in the middle. The CDR3 runs to 15 residues. CDR1 is MNHEY and CDR2 is SVGAGI in the germline V gene. The CDR3 DNA reads as TGTGCCAGCAGTTCATCGGGCAGGGCGATGTCTGAGCAGTACTTC. It encodes CASSSSGRAMSEQYF.

In its sample, this clonotype was seen many times. The chain combines TRBV28 with TRBJ2-7; no firm D call. Germline-derived CDR1 and CDR2 are MDHEN and SYDVKM. CDR3 length: 11 residues. Deletions cut 4 bases from V and 7 bases from J, with 8 bases between. The CDR3 coding sequence is TGTGCCAGCAGTTCTTTTTGGGAGCAGTACTTC. Residues: CASSSFWEQYF.

V usage is TRBV28 and J usage is TRBJ2-3; no reliable D call. Germline lookup yields CDR1 MDHEN and CDR2 SYDVKM. The CDR3 sequence is 13 residues long. The ends were cut back, 4 bases at V and 2 bases at J, with 7 bases in the middle. The CDR3 nucleotides are TGTGCCAGCAGTTACAAACTCACAGATACGCAGTATTTT. Protein sequence: CASSYKLTDTQYF.

This clonotype was counted once. This may come from a read error, since a much larger clone is one base off. The chain has TRBV7-9 and TRBJ2-7, with TRBD2 matching 10 bases. The V segment lost 3 bases and the J segment 9 bases; nucleotides outside the gene matches: 11. This CDR3 has 15 amino acids. Germline V CDR1 and CDR2: SEHNR, FQNEAQ (reference sequence). The CDR3 spells CASSLVAGGPHGQYF. CDR3 nucleotide sequence: TGTGCCAGCAGCTTGGTAGCGGGAGGTCCTCACGGGCAGTACTTC.

The sample holds a few counts of this clonotype. The rearrangement uses TRBV9 and TRBJ2-3, with D tentatively TRBD1 (6 bases). The CDR3 contains 14 residues. V gave up 1 base and J gave up 5 bases, with 11 bases separating them. CDR1 and CDR2 from the germline V gene are SGDLS and YYNGEE. CDR3 DNA: TGTGCCAGCAGCGTATTCGCAGGGGTAGATACGCAGTATTTT. This gives the protein CASSVFAGVDTQYF.

This clonotype was detected ten times or more. The CDR3 region is CASSYAGNSPLHF. As DNA, the CDR3 is TGTGCCAGCAGTTACGCTGGAAATTCACCCCTCCACTTT. The chain uses TRBV6-5 and TRBJ1-6; D gene uncertain. V was pared by 2 bases and J by 7 bases, with 6 bases between. CDR1 and CDR2 from the germline V gene are MNHEY and SVGAGI. The CDR3 is made up of 13 amino acids.

This clonotype was recorded at least ten times. The rearrangement joins TRBV7-9 to TRBJ2-3; D uncertain. CDR3 length: 13 residues. Germline loops: CDR1 SEHNR, CDR2 FQNEAQ (reference sequence). The V and J ends lost 5 bases and 6 bases respectively, with 12 bases between them. The CDR3 spells CASSRPGPDTQYF. In nucleotides, the CDR3 is TGTGCCAGCAGCAGACCTGGGCCCGATACGCAGTATTTT.

V usage is TRBV27 and J usage is TRBJ2-5; a weak D match, TRBD1 (6 bases). Per germline, CDR1 MNHEY and CDR2 SMNVEV (reference sequence). Trimming cost V 6 bases and J 1 base, with 21 bases left between them. The CDR3 consists of 17 residues. This chain's CDR3 is CASSSYDPRTAQETQYF. For the CDR3, the DNA is TGTGCCAGCAGCTCCTACGACCCCCGGACAGCCCAAGAGACCCAGTACTTC.

The chain combines TRBV7-9 with TRBJ2-3; 7 nucleotides align to TRBD2. This CDR3 comprises 15 residues. CDR1 is SEHNR and CDR2 is FQNEAQ in the germline V gene (reference sequence). The V gene end was trimmed by 3 bases and the J gene end by 8 bases; junction bases not matched to a gene: 11. The CDR3 reads CASSLAGAGIGTQYF. In DNA form, the CDR3 reads TGTGCCAGCAGCTTGGCGGGAGCGGGTATAGGTACGCAGTATTTT. Full variable domain (missing parts from reference TRBV7-9 and TRBJ2-3): DTGVSQNPRHKITKRGQNVTFRCDPISEHNRLYWYRQTLGQGPEFLTYFQNEAQLEKSRLLSDRFSAERPKGSFSTLEIQRTEQGDSAMYLCASSLAGAGIGTQYFGPGTRLTVL.

The V call is TRBV7-9, the J call TRBJ1-1; D gene ambiguous. The CDR3 is 10 residues long. V lost 6 bases and J 9 bases, leaving 8 bases between the germline ends. CDR1 and CDR2 (germline): SEHNR, FQNEAQ (reference sequence). The DNA for the CDR3 is TGTGCCAGCAGTAGGGATAAAGCTTTCTTT. This gives the protein CASSRDKAFF.

This clonotype was recorded at least ten times. This chain uses TRBV29-1 with TRBJ1-4; D is unresolved. Germline V CDR1 and CDR2: SQVTM, ANQGSEA. This CDR3 spans 12 amino acids. V lost 5 bases and J lost 8, with 12 bases in between. DNA for the CDR3: TGCAGCGTTCGAACTCCCGGAGAAAAACTGTTTTTT. Protein: CSVRTPGEKLFF.

This clonotype occurred many times. The chain has TRBV6-1 and TRBJ2-3; D is possibly TRBD2 (5 bases). Per germline, CDR1 MNHNS and CDR2 SASEGT. V was cut by 6 bases and J by 2 bases, with 9 bases left in between. There are 13 residues in the CDR3. Here the CDR3 DNA reads TGTGCCAGCAGCCGGGAATACACAGATACGCAGTATTTT. The encoded protein is CASSREYTDTQYF.

The table lists this clonotype with many counts. This chain joins TRBV9 and TRBJ2-2, with 8 bases identical to TRBD2. Per germline, CDR1 SGDLS and CDR2 YYNGEE. The CDR3 loop spans 15 amino acids. V shed 4 bases and J 4 bases; nucleotides not matched to a gene: 6. The CDR3 loop reads CASSPSGGLTGELFF. Here the CDR3 DNA reads TGTGCCAGCAGCCCCAGCGGGGGACTCACCGGGGAGCTGTTTTTT.

This clonotype showed up many times. The CDR3 DNA reads as TGTGCCAGCAGCCTGGGACAGCCAACAGATACGCAGTATTTT. This codes for CASSLGQPTDTQYF. J is TRBJ2-3 and V is TRBV7-2; 7 bases agree with TRBD1. The CDR3 is 14 residues long. The ends lost 5 bases at V and 3 bases at J; junction bases unmatched: 5. Germline V gene sequence: CDR1 SGHTA, CDR2 FQGNSA. Full variable domain (missing parts from reference TRBV7-2 and TRBJ2-3): GAGVSQSPSNKVTEKGKDVELRCDPISGHTALYWYRQSLGQGLEFLIYFQGNSAPDKSGLPSDRFSAERTGGSVSTLTIQRTQQEDSAVYLCASSLGQPTDTQYFGPGTRLTVL.

At least ten counts were recorded for this clonotype. The chain carries TRBV7-9 and TRBJ2-1; maybe TRBD1 (6 bases). Germline CDR1 and CDR2: SEHNR and FQNEAQ (reference sequence). The V and J ends lost 5 bases and 2 bases respectively, with 13 bases between them. The CDR3 covers 15 residues. The CDR3 is CASSAGRTAYNEQFF. Here the CDR3 DNA reads TGTGCCAGCAGCGCCGGTAGGACAGCCTACAATGAGCAGTTCTTC.

This clonotype was observed a handful of times. The genes are TRBV6-2 or TRBV6-3 and TRBJ2-7, with D tentatively TRBD2 (6 bases). The ends were cut back, 0 bases at V and 4 bases at J, with 16 bases in the middle. This CDR3 comprises 16 residues. Germline assignment: CDR1 MNHEY and CDR2 SVGEGT. The CDR3 DNA follows: TGTGCCAGCAGTTACTCGAGGTCCGGGAGTACTTACGAGCAGTACTTC. This gives the protein CASSYSRSGSTYEQYF.

This clonotype was counted ten times or more. The rearrangement links TRBV25-1 to TRBJ2-1; 7 bases fit TRBD1. The V gene end was trimmed by 3 bases and the J gene end by 5 bases; junction bases not matched to a gene: 10. Germline CDR1 reads MGHDK; CDR2 reads SYGVNS. This CDR3 comprises 16 residues. The CDR3 sequence is CASSEQLGRGHNEQFF. The CDR3 coding sequence is TGTGCCAGCAGTGAGCAATTAGGTAGGGGGCACAATGAGCAGTTCTTC.

This clonotype was picked up many times. The chain combines TRBV5-5 with TRBJ1-4; 8 bases fit TRBD1. Looked up from germline, CDR1 is SGHKS and CDR2 is YYEKEE (reference sequence). V dropped 5 bases and J dropped 6; count of bases not matched to a gene: 6. There are 14 residues in the CDR3. The CDR3 nucleotides are TGTGCCAGCAGACCAGGGGGCGCAGATGAAAAACTGTTTTTT. Translated: CASRPGGADEKLFF.

This clonotype was counted at least ten times. The rearrangement joins TRBV19 to TRBJ2-7; 10 bases line up with TRBD1. Germline V gene lookup returns CDR1 LNHDA and CDR2 SQIVND (reference sequence). The V segment lost 9 bases and the J segment 1 base; nucleotides outside the gene matches: 6. The CDR3 totals 14 residues. The CDR3 loop reads CASSAGQGSYEQYF. The CDR3 bases are TGTGCCAGCAGCGCGGGACAGGGGTCCTACGAGCAGTACTTC.

There are many counts of this clonotype. CDR3 nucleotide sequence: TGTGCCAGCAGTGATGGTCGTCTCCTCTACGAGCAGTACTTC. It encodes CASSDGRLLYEQYF. This sequence joins TRBV2 and TRBJ2-7; D uncertain. V dropped 3 bases and J dropped 3 bases, with 12 bases sitting between them. From germline, CDR1 is SNHLY and CDR2 FYNNEI. This CDR3 comprises 14 residues.

This clonotype was seen at least ten times. The CDR3 protein is CASSQGINYEAFF. In DNA form, the CDR3 reads TGCGCCAGCAGCCAGGGGATAAATTACGAAGCTTTCTTT. The rearrangement uses TRBV4-1 and TRBJ1-1; D gene uncertain. V lost 3 bases and J 8 bases, leaving 13 bases between the germline ends. Germline loops: CDR1 MGHRA, CDR2 YSYEKL. The CDR3 totals 13 residues.